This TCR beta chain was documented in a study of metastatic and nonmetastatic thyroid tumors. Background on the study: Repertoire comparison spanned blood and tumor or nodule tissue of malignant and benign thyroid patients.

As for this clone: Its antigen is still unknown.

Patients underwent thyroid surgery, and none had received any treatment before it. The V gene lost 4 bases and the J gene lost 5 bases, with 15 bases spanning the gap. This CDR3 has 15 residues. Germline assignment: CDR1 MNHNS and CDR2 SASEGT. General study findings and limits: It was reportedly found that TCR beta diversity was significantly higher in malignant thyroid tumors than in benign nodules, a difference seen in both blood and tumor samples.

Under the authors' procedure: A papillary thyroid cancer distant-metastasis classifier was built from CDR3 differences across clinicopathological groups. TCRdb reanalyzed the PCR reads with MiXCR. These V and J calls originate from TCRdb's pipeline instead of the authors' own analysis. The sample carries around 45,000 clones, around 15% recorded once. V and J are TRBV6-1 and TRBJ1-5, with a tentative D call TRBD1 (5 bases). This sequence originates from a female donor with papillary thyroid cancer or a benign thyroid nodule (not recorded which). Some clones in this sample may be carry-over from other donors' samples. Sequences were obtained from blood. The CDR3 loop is CASSALAGGYQPQHF. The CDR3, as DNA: TGTGCCAGCAGTGCCCTAGCGGGGGGGTATCAGCCCCAGCATTTT.